This TCR beta chain was identified during a study of CD8 T cells in Susac syndrome. About the research overall: At blood draw, Susac syndrome patients were therapy-naive, on corticosteroids, or on intravenous immunoglobulin alone.

Between the trimmed V and J ends, which lost 5 bases and 2 bases, there was a span of 14 bases. Looked up from germline, CDR1 is LGHNA and CDR2 is YSLEER. The CDR3 length is 15 residues. The authors reverse transcribed roughly 0.5 to 1 ug RNA with random hexamers. The method of amplification for TCR beta CDR3 was immunoSEQ multiplex PCR, covering 54 Vbeta and 13 Jbeta. TCRdb analysed the immunoSEQ multiplex PCR reads with MiXCR anew, one entry per CDR3 protein. The table shows 120,000 or so distinct CDR3 sequences, with approximately 96% occurring only once. This receptor was identified in a human donor with Susac syndrome. Specimen: CD8+ T cells from PBMCs. This rearrangement joins TRBV4-3 to TRBJ2-3; D might be TRBD1 or TRBD2, each matching 5 bases. The CDR3 nucleotides read TGCGCCAGCAGCGTAAGGGACGGAGCCACAGATACGCAGTATTTT. It is translated as CASSVRDGATDTQYF.